This T cell receptor beta chain was observed in a study of post-analysis software for immune sequencing data. Notes on the study in general: Higher frequency in patients than in controls was seen for about five TRBV segments, with TRBV5-6, TRBV5-1 and TRBV20-1 among them. Co-batched samples clustered tightly together by F measure.

TCR beta cDNA libraries had unique molecular identifiers. MiXCR, run by TCRdb on the PCR reads, gives a single entry per CDR3 protein. Here the sample spans around 440,000 distinct CDR3 sequences, roughly 45% being singletons. Of note for this clonotype: Its antigen is currently unknown.

V was shortened by 5 bases and J by 8 bases, with 21 bases between the two germline ends. This CDR3 contains 16 residues. Germline values: CDR1 SGHAT, CDR2 FQNNGV. This chain uses TRBV11-2 with TRBJ1-4; the D gene is possibly TRBD1 (5 bases). The source material was blood. This TCR derives from a girl between 10 and 17 years old with multiple sclerosis. The chain's CDR3 is CASSRSPKGEREKLFF. In nucleotides, the CDR3 is TGTGCCAGCAGCCGATCCCCTAAAGGGGAGAGGGAAAAACTGTTTTTT. Looking up the rest from reference TRBV11-2 and TRBJ1-4 gives the full variable domain: EAGVAQSPRYKIIEKRQSVAFWCNPISGHATLYWYQQILGQGPKLLIQFQNNGVVDDSQLPKDRFSAERLKGVDSTLKIQPAKLEDSAVYLCASSRSPKGEREKLFFGSGTQLSVL.